Below, one T cell receptor beta chain is given with its context. Its antigen is unidentified. The sample is drawn from a study of T cell responses to AZD1222 COVID-19 vaccine. Findings of the study overall: Spike-specific TCR repertoires showed rising breadth and depth after two AZD1222 doses. Researchers report vaccine-associated CD4 TCRs spanning spike, with dominance at 160-218 and 743-854.

CDR1 is KGHDR, CDR2 SFDVKD, per germline. The CDR3 extends over 11 amino acids. V was shortened by 9 bases and J by 6 bases, with 7 bases between the two germline ends. Method: immunoSEQ multiplex PCR; TCRdb's copy keeps in-frame clones and lacks some. The data show 140,000 or so clones, around nine tenths seen once. The TCR was taken from an adult who received the AZD1222 COVID-19 vaccine. The chain recombines TRBV24-1 with TRBJ1-4; D gene ambiguous. The sequencing here drew on peripheral blood, taken 28 days after the second AZD1222 dose. The CDR3 region is CATSLYEKLFF. DNA for the CDR3: TGTGCCACCTCGCTATATGAAAAACTGTTTTTT.